The rows below give T cell receptor beta chains drawn from one sample of a study of OX40 agonist ivuxolimab in advanced cancers. Assay: immunoSEQ multiplex PCR; the TCRdb copy retains only in-frame clones and omits some. The sample includes approximately 69,000 clones, roughly 82% of them seen just once. Sample: CD4+ or CD8+ T cells sorted from blood, taken in a trial of the OX40 agonist ivuxolimab. The receptors come from an adult with an advanced solid tumor such as melanoma, head and neck, liver or kidney cancer. Each CDR3 is given without its conserved first and last residue. A D gene is named only where the DNA matches it firmly.

>TRBJ1-1|TRBD1|13|TRBV19
ASTSRGTLNTEAF
>TRBJ2-5|TRBD2|17|TRBV4-3
ASSLLAPGLAGSGETQY
>TRBJ2-2|NA|14|TRBV18
ASSRASPANTGELF
>TRBJ1-1|NA|12|TRBV29-1
SVEGTAMNTEAF
>TRBJ1-2|NA|12|TRBV29-1
SVGLGLANYGYT
>TRBJ2-2|NA|13|TRBV6-5
ASSYVGGSTGELF
>TRBJ2-7|NA|14|TRBV21-1
ASSKEGREGTYEQY
>TRBJ2-2|TRBD1|14|TRBV4-3
ASSQHPGGNTGELF
>TRBJ1-5|TRBD1|13|TRBV7-9
ASSHWTGTNQPQH
>TRBJ1-5|TRBD1|19|TRBV9
ASSHPRRRDRDPSANQPQH
>TRBJ1-5|NA|11|TRBV7-6
ASSLFGNQPQH
>TRBJ2-7|NA|11|TRBV4-3
ASSQGEAYEQY
>TRBJ1-1|NA|11|TRBV19
ASSIRGNTEAF
>TRBJ2-3|TRBD2|13|TRBV5-1
ASSAGTSVSDTQY
>TRBJ2-5|NA|8|TRBV2
ASSVATQY
>TRBJ2-1|NA|9|TRBV2
ASRAGSEQF
>TRBJ1-6|NA|13|TRBV7-3
ASSSAGGPNSPLH